These 30 T cell receptor beta chains were all obtained from the same sample, sequenced in a study of OX40 agonist ivuxolimab in advanced cancers. Repertoires were generated with immunoSEQ multiplex PCR, while TCRdb's copy carries only in-frame clones and drops some. The table lists 85,000 to 95,000 clones, 75% to 90% of them singletons. Sample: CD4+ or CD8+ T cells sorted from blood, taken in a trial of the OX40 agonist ivuxolimab. Every receptor here comes from an adult with an advanced solid tumor such as melanoma, head and neck, liver or kidney cancer.

The chain couples TRBV15 to TRBJ1-5, with D unclear. The CDR3 runs 15 residues. Trimming took 0 bases from V and 7 from J, leaving 13 bases between them. Germline V gives CDR1 LNHNV, CDR2 YYDKDF (reference sequence). Here the CDR3 reads CATSRDRVSGQPQHF. CDR3 DNA sequence: TGTGCCACCAGCAGAGATCGAGTTAGCGGGCAGCCCCAGCATTTT. Complete variable domain (other parts from reference TRBV15 and TRBJ1-5): DAMVIQNPRYQVTQFGKPVTLSCSQTLNHNVMYWYQQKSSQAPKLLFHYYDKDFNNEADTPDNFQSRRPNTSFCFLDIRSPGLGDTAMYLCATSRDRVSGQPQHFGDGTRLSIL.

The CDR3 nucleotides are TGTGCCAGCAGCTCCCCGGGCGGGGGGCCGGAAGAGACCCAGTACTTC. Amino acids: CASSSPGGGPEETQYF. The chain recombines TRBV7-2 with TRBJ2-5; TRBD2 matches 8 bases. The CDR3 is 16 residues long. With 4 bases clipped from V and 3 bases from J, the junction kept 10 bases outside the gene matches. The germline CDR1 and CDR2 sequences are SGHTA and FQGNSA.

The chain employs TRBV15 and TRBJ2-3, with TRBD2 matching 13 bases. The CDR3 length is 17 residues. With V trimmed by 0 bases and J by 3 bases, 3 bases remained unmatched. Germline CDR1 is LNHNV and CDR2 is YYDKDF (reference sequence). The CDR3 loop is CATSRDGLAGETDTQYF. The DNA of the CDR3 is TGTGCCACCAGCAGAGATGGACTAGCGGGAGAAACAGATACGCAGTATTTT.

The rearrangement joins TRBV5-5 to TRBJ2-7; TRBD1 matches at 7 bases. The germline gives CDR1 SGHKS, CDR2 YYEKEE (reference sequence). J lost 1 base, V lost 3 bases, and 1 base had no gene match. This CDR3 is built from 13 residues. This chain's CDR3 is CASSWGQSYEQYF. The CDR3 bases are TGTGCCAGCAGCTGGGGACAGTCCTACGAGCAGTACTTC. Based on the CDR3 plus reference TRBV5-5 and TRBJ2-7, the full variable domain is DAGVTQSPTHLIKTRGQQVTLRCSPISGHKSVSWYQQVLGQGPQFIFQYYEKEERGRGNFPDRFSARQFPNYSSELNVNALLLGDSALYLCASSWGQSYEQYFGPGTRLTVT.

The V and J genes are TRBV2 and TRBJ1-6; D not resolved. Germline V gene lookup returns CDR1 SNHLY and CDR2 FYNNEI. This CDR3 has 13 amino acids. V lost 3 bases, J lost 7 bases, and 7 bases lay in between. CDR3 residues: CASSDVRNSPLHF. Written as DNA, the CDR3 is TGTGCCAGCAGTGACGTCAGAAATTCACCCCTCCACTTT.

The chain employs TRBV27 and TRBJ1-5; the D is unclear. Germline loops: CDR1 MNHEY, CDR2 SMNVEV (reference sequence). Trimming removed 6 bases at V and 0 bases at J, with 21 bases between. This CDR3 contains 18 residues. This chain's CDR3 is CASRFPARVGFSNQPQHF. DNA for the CDR3: TGTGCCAGCAGATTTCCGGCGAGAGTAGGGTTTAGCAATCAGCCCCAGCATTTT.

With respect to this clone: The same CDR3 can be traced to other DNA sequences in this sample. The chain couples TRBV19 to TRBJ2-3; no firm D call. This CDR3 is 11 amino acids long. Per the germline V gene, CDR1 is LNHDA and CDR2 is SQIVND (reference sequence). Trimming took 2 bases from V and 5 from J, leaving 2 bases between them. As DNA, the CDR3 is TGTGCCAGTAGTATACAAGATACGCAGTATTTT. This codes for CASSIQDTQYF.

The genes are TRBV9 and TRBJ2-1; the D call may be TRBD1 or TRBD2 (7 bases each). Germline assignment: CDR1 SGDLS and CDR2 YYNGEE. This CDR3 comprises 17 residues. Trimming took 0 bases from V and 6 from J, leaving 19 bases between them. As DNA, the CDR3 is TGTGCCAGCAGCGTAGCTCAGGGGGGGCCCGTTGGCAATGAGCAGTTCTTC. This translates into CASSVAQGGPVGNEQFF.

The chain employs TRBV19 and TRBJ2-3, with no clear D. Trimming shortened V by 3 bases and J by 2 bases, and 6 bases separated the two germline ends. CDR1 and CDR2 (germline): LNHDA, SQIVND (reference sequence). The CDR3 consists of 13 residues. The CDR3 reads CASSIGYTDTQYF. Here the CDR3 DNA reads TGTGCCAGTAGTATCGGATACACAGATACGCAGTATTTT.

The chain joins TRBV7-9 to TRBJ1-6, with D unresolved. V was clipped by 4 bases and J by 7 bases, with 5 bases between them. The CDR3 covers 12 residues. Germline V CDR1 and CDR2: SEHNR, FQNEAQ (reference sequence). In nucleotides, the CDR3 is TGTGCCAGCAGCTCGGGGAATTCACCCCTCCACTTT. Protein sequence: CASSSGNSPLHF.

This chain connects TRBV10-3 to TRBJ2-7, with TRBD1 matching over 9 bases. The germline gives CDR1 ENHRY, CDR2 SYGVKD. The CDR3 runs 15 residues. J lost 5 bases, V lost 6 bases, and 11 bases had no gene match. CDR3 in DNA: TGTGCCATCAGGAGGGACAGGGCGGGGGACGACGAGCAGTACTTC. It codes for CAIRRDRAGDDEQYF.

The rearrangement links TRBV9 to TRBJ2-2; D is ambiguous. The CDR3 totals 14 residues. Between the trimmed V and J ends, which lost 0 bases and 6 bases, there was a span of 9 bases. The germline gives CDR1 SGDLS, CDR2 YYNGEE. The CDR3 DNA follows: TGTGCCAGCAGCGTAGGTCGGTCCTCCGGGGAGCTGTTTTTT. Protein: CASSVGRSSGELFF.

This clone was seen just once. The chain joins TRBV10-3 to TRBJ1-5; 7 nucleotides match TRBD1. In germline, CDR1 is ENHRY, CDR2 SYGVKD. The junction had 5 bases not matched to a gene; V was cut back by 4 bases and J by 2 bases. The CDR3 spans 15 residues. The CDR3 is CAISAGGGRNQPQHF. In DNA, the CDR3 is TGTGCCATCAGTGCAGGGGGGGGACGCAATCAGCCCCAGCATTTT.

This clone was seen a handful of times. The chain is built from TRBV19 and TRBJ2-7, with TRBD1 as a possible D gene (5 bases). This CDR3 region has 14 residues. V was trimmed by 5 bases and J by 0 bases, leaving 11 bases between them. CDR1 and CDR2 (germline): LNHDA, SQIVND (reference sequence). In nucleotides, the CDR3 is TGTGCCAGTAGTTCTAAAGGGGACTCCTACGAGCAGTACTTC. Its translation: CASSSKGDSYEQYF.

The V call is TRBV5-1, the J call TRBJ1-1, with 8 bases matching TRBD1. The germline V gene encodes CDR1 SGHRS and CDR2 YFSETQ. The CDR3 covers 14 residues. V shed 6 bases, J shed 8 bases, and the junction held 12 bases outside the gene matches. The CDR3 loop is CASNPDRGGKEAFF. The DNA for the CDR3 is TGCGCCAGCAACCCAGACAGGGGCGGTAAAGAAGCTTTCTTT.

In DNA form, the CDR3 reads TGTGCCTGGAGTAAGGTAATGAACACTGAAGCTTTCTTT. Translating it yields CAWSKVMNTEAFF. This rearrangement joins TRBV30 to TRBJ1-1; D not certain. V lost 2 bases, J lost 0 bases, and 7 bases lay in between. CDR3 length equals 13 residues. In germline, CDR1 is GTSNPN, CDR2 SVGIG (reference sequence).

The V gene is TRBV7-2, the J gene TRBJ2-7; D might be TRBD1 (5 bases). The CDR3 totals 14 residues. Germline V CDR1 and CDR2: SGHTA, FQGNSA. The V and J ends lost 1 base and 1 base respectively, with 8 bases between them. The CDR3 DNA reads as TGTGCCAGCAGCTTAGAGACAGAGTCCTACGAGCAGTACTTC. It yields the protein CASSLETESYEQYF. The entire variable domain, with the rest obtained from reference TRBV7-2 and TRBJ2-7, is as follows: GAGVSQSPSNKVTEKGKDVELRCDPISGHTALYWYRQSLGQGLEFLIYFQGNSAPDKSGLPSDRFSAERTGGSVSTLTIQRTQQEDSAVYLCASSLETESYEQYFGPGTRLTVT.

The CDR3 DNA reads as TGTGCCAGCAGCCAGCAGTCAGGGGCCTATGGCTACACCTTC. Translated: CASSQQSGAYGYTF. The chain links TRBV7-2 to TRBJ1-2; a possible D gene is TRBD1 (6 bases). The CDR3 covers 14 residues. Germline-derived CDR1 and CDR2 are SGHTA and FQGNSA. V was shortened by 5 bases and J by 4 bases, with 14 bases between the two germline ends.

The V gene is TRBV4-3, the J gene TRBJ1-4; unclear D gene. CDR3 length: 12 amino acids. Germline V gene data show CDR1 as LGHNA and CDR2 as YSLEER. V was shortened by 1 base and J by 7 bases, with 4 bases between the two germline ends. The CDR3 bases are TGCGCCAGCAGCCAAGGTGGTGAAAAACTGTTTTTT. Translation: CASSQGGEKLFF.

V and J are TRBV4-3 and TRBJ1-4; D is ambiguous. The V end lost 4 bases, the J end lost 0 bases, and 9 bases lay between the germline ends. The germline gives CDR1 LGHNA, CDR2 YSLEER. This CDR3 is 15 amino acids long. Here the CDR3 reads CASSRRRTTNEKLFF. The CDR3 nucleotides read TGCGCCAGCAGCCGCCGACGGACAACTAATGAAAAACTGTTTTTT.

The V call is TRBV7-8, the J call TRBJ1-4, with D possibly being TRBD1 (6 bases). Per germline, CDR1 SGHVS and CDR2 FQNEAQ. V lost 5 bases and J lost 7, with 20 bases in between. The CDR3 contains 16 residues. The CDR3 nucleotides are TGTGCCAGCAGCAAGACCGGGACACCAAGGGGTGAAAAACTGTTTTTT. Translation: CASSKTGTPRGEKLFF.

Regarding this clone: The junction and the germline gene differ at one end; a read error may be behind it. The chain carries TRBV28 and TRBJ2-1, with 14 bases that match TRBD2. In germline, CDR1 is MDHEN, CDR2 SYDVKM. The CDR3 is 12 residues long. DNA for the CDR3: TGTGCCAGCAGCCCCAAGGGACTAGCGGGAGTCTTC. Amino acids: CASSPKGLAGVF.

The chain couples TRBV7-2 to TRBJ1-5; TRBD1 might be the D (5 bases). The CDR3 totals 14 residues. Germline-derived CDR1 and CDR2 are SGHTA and FQGNSA. V lost 5 bases to trimming and J lost 0 bases, with 8 bases between them. CDR3 protein: CASSPQGSNQPQHF. CDR3 coding DNA: TGTGCCAGCAGCCCCCAGGGTAGCAATCAGCCCCAGCATTTT. Filled out from reference TRBV7-2 and TRBJ1-5, the complete variable domain reads GAGVSQSPSNKVTEKGKDVELRCDPISGHTALYWYRQSLGQGLEFLIYFQGNSAPDKSGLPSDRFSAERTGGSVSTLTIQRTQQEDSAVYLCASSPQGSNQPQHFGDGTRLSIL.

The count of this clone is one. The chain employs TRBV6-1 and TRBJ2-7; TRBD2 matches at 10 bases. The CDR3 is 16 residues long. Germline values: CDR1 MNHNS, CDR2 SASEGT. V shed 4 bases, J shed 0 bases, and the junction held 6 bases outside the gene matches. The CDR3 here is CASSVLAGVTSYEQYF. CDR3 nucleotides: TGTGCCAGCAGTGTTCTAGCGGGGGTTACCTCCTACGAGCAGTACTTC.

The V and J genes are TRBV11-1 and TRBJ1-2; the D is unclear. Germline V gene data show CDR1 as SGHAT and CDR2 as FQDESV (reference sequence). Trimming stripped 1 base from V and 5 bases from J, with 14 bases between. The CDR3 totals 15 residues. In DNA, the CDR3 is TGTGCCAGCAGCTTAGAACCCTACGGGGATTATGGCTACACCTTC. Its protein is CASSLEPYGDYGYTF.

The V call is TRBV28, the J call TRBJ1-1, with 11 nucleotides matching TRBD1. With V trimmed by 8 bases and J by 6 bases, 14 bases remained unmatched. From germline, CDR1 is MDHEN and CDR2 SYDVKM. CDR3 length equals 16 residues. The CDR3 nucleotides are TGTGCCAGCGAAGGACAGGGGGCTTCGGAAATATCTGAAGCTTTCTTT. Translation: CASEGQGASEISEAFF.

This sequence joins TRBV11-3 and TRBJ2-5; 9 nucleotides match TRBD1. The CDR3 extends over 14 amino acids. V lost 5 bases and J lost 5; bases outside the gene matches: 6. CDR1 and CDR2 from the germline V gene are SGHNT and YENEEA. CDR3 sequence (DNA): TGTGCCAGCAGCGCCCGGACAGGGGACGAGACCCAGTACTTC. This gives the protein CASSARTGDETQYF.

J is TRBJ1-4 and V is TRBV28, with 9 bases fitting TRBD1. CDR3 length equals 16 residues. Per the germline V gene, CDR1 is MDHEN and CDR2 is SYDVKM. With 5 bases clipped from V and 5 bases from J, the junction kept 9 bases outside the gene matches. Here the CDR3 DNA reads TGTGCCAGCAGTACGCGGGAGACAGGGGGAAATGAAAAACTGTTTTTT. It translates to CASSTRETGGNEKLFF.

Comment on this clone: One end of the junction varies from germline; a read error may be responsible. The rearrangement joins TRBV5-1 to TRBJ1-1; tentatively, D is TRBD1 (5 bases). Germline CDR1 reads SGHRS; CDR2 reads YFSETQ. The CDR3 runs to 13 residues. CDR3 DNA: TGCGCCAGCAGCGTTGGGGACGGCCAGAAGCTTGGCTTT. It is translated as CASSVGDGQKLGF.

This clone was found a few times. The V gene is TRBV19, the J gene TRBJ1-1, with D uncertain. V shed 5 bases and J shed 0 bases, with 13 bases lying between them. The CDR3 runs to 15 residues. The germline gives CDR1 LNHDA, CDR2 SQIVND (reference sequence). In nucleotides, the CDR3 is TGTGCCAGTAGTGCGAGGGCGAGGATGAACACTGAAGCTTTCTTT. Its protein product is CASSARARMNTEAFF.